Included here is one T cell receptor (beta chain) sequence, with context. This sample's time point: blood 4 weeks post-SBRT, at nephrectomy. The sample's treatment: 15 Gy SBRT to primary tumor, nephrectomy 4 weeks later. Nephrectomy followed 15 Gy stereotactic body radiation by 4 weeks. The patient's renal cell carcinoma had clear cell pathology. The sample originates from a study of radiation and T cells in renal cell carcinoma. The germline gives CDR1 SGHAT, CDR2 FQNNGV. Trimming removed 7 bases from V and 2 bases from J, with 21 bases in between. The CDR3 is 16 residues long. Repertoires were generated with immunoSEQ multiplex PCR, while TCRdb's copy carries only in-frame clones and drops some. There are around 100,000 clones in the sample; 75% to 85% occur only once, and approximately 7.3% lies in the top ten.

The rearrangement joins TRBV11-2 to TRBJ2-7, with D possibly being TRBD2 (7 bases). Sequenced here: blood, sampled from a patient whose treatment included radiotherapy and nephrectomy. The receptor comes from a man aged 55 to 70 with renal cell carcinoma. The CDR3 here is CASNGRERGRAYEQYF. CDR3 DNA sequence: TGTGCCAGCAATGGGCGGGAGAGGGGGAGGGCCTACGAGCAGTACTTC.